The rows below give T cell receptor beta chains drawn from one sample of a study of T cells in Graves' hyperthyroidism and ophthalmopathy. TCRdb analysed the multiplex PCR reads with MiXCR anew, one entry per CDR3 protein. This table holds 500,000 to 550,000 distinct CDR3 sequences, 15% to 20% found once. The material sequenced was blood. The receptor source for this set is a man aged 40-49 years with Graves' ophthalmopathy. The CDR3 runs from the conserved cysteine through the conserved F or W. The D gene is left open where the match is weak. Size values are once, few and many counts, or a class for expanded clones, and some rows have none.

size: few; V: TRBV7-9; D: -; J: TRBJ2-1; DNA: TGTGCCAGCAGCTTAGCAGACGGTGAGCAGTTCTTC; CDR3: CASSLADGEQFF
size: few; V: TRBV6-1; D: -; J: TRBJ2-1; DNA: TGTGCCAGCAACTTAGGGGTCTCCTACAATGAGCAGTTCTTC; CDR3: CASNLGVSYNEQFF
size: -; V: TRBV20-1; D: -; J: TRBJ1-6; DNA: TGCAGTGCTAGAGTGAAGGGTGGAAATTCACCCCTCCACTTT; CDR3: CSARVKGGNSPLHF
size: few; V: TRBV29-1; D: TRBD1; J: TRBJ1-2; DNA: TGCAGCGTTGAAACTCAGGGGGCGGACTATGGCTACACCTTC; CDR3: CSVETQGADYGYTF
size: many; V: TRBV12-3/TRBV12-4; D: TRBD1; J: TRBJ2-1; DNA: TGTGCCAGCAGTCTCCAGGGGGCGACTGAGCAGTTCTTC; CDR3: CASSLQGATEQFF
size: many; V: TRBV11-1; D: TRBD2; J: TRBJ2-1; DNA: TGTGCCAGCAGCTTAGGTTCGGGAGGGCGGAACAATGAGCAGTTCTTC; CDR3: CASSLGSGGRNNEQFF
size: -; V: TRBV4-3; D: -; J: TRBJ1-5; DNA: TGCGCCAGCAGCCAAGATTATAGAGATCAGCCCCAGCATTTT; CDR3: CASSQDYRDQPQHF
size: -; V: TRBV7-2; D: TRBD2; J: TRBJ2-7; DNA: TGTGCCAGCAGCCCCATAGGCGGGAGGGCCTTC; CDR3: CASSPIGGRAF
size: many; V: TRBV30; D: -; J: TRBJ1-2; DNA: TGTGCCCTAGGTCAGGGTGGTACCTATGGCTACACCTTC; CDR3: CALGQGGTYGYTF
size: many; V: TRBV7-9; D: -; J: TRBJ1-1; DNA: TGTGCCAGCAGCTTAGAAGGCCTTATGAACACTGAAGCTTTCTTT; CDR3: CASSLEGLMNTEAFF